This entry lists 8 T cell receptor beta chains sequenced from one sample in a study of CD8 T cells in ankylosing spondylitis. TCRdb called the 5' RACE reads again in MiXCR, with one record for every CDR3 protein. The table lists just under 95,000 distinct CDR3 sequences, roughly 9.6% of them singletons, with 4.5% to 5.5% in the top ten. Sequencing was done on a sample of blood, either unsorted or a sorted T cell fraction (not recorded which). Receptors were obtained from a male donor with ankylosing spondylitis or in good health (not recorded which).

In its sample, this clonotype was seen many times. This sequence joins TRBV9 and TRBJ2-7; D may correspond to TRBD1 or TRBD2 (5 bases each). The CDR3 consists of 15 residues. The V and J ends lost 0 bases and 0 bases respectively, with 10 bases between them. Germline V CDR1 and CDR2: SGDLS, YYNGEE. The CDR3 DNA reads TGTGCCAGCAGCGTAGGAGGGACCCCCTCCTACGAGCAGTACTTC. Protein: CASSVGGTPSYEQYF.

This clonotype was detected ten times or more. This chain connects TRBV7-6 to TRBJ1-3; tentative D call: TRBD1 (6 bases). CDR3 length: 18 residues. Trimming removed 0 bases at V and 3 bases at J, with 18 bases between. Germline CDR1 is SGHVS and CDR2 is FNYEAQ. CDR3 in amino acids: CASSLAGTTGAFGNTIYF. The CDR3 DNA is TGTGCCAGCAGCTTAGCCGGAACGACAGGCGCGTTTGGAAACACCATATATTTT.

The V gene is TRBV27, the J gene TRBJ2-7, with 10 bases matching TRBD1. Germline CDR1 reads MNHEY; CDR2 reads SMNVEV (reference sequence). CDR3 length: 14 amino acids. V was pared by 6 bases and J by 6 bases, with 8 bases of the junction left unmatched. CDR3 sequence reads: CASRDQGQGSEQYF. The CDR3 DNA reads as TGTGCCAGCAGAGATCAGGGACAGGGGTCCGAGCAGTACTTC.

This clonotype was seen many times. CDR3 residues: CASSTPGGQNTEAFF. The DNA for the CDR3 is TGTGCCAGCAGTACCCCAGGGGGCCAGAACACTGAAGCTTTCTTT. V and J are TRBV28 and TRBJ1-1; 8 nucleotides agree with TRBD1. CDR3 length: 15 amino acids. V was clipped by 5 bases and J by 1 base; unmatched bases: 6. CDR1 is MDHEN, CDR2 SYDVKM, per germline.

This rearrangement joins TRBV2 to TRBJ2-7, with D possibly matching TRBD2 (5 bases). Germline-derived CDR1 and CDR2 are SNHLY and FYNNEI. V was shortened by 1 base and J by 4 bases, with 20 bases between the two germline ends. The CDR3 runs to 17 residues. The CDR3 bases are TGTGCCAGCAGTGAAGGGGGTTTGGGCGGACTCCCATACGAGCAGTACTTC. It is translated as CASSEGGLGGLPYEQYF. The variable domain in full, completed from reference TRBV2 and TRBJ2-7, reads EPEVTQTPSHQVTQMGQEVILRCVPISNHLYFYWYRQILGQKVEFLVSFYNNEISEKSEIFDDQFSVERPDGSNFTLKIRSTKLEDSAMYFCASSEGGLGGLPYEQYFGPGTRLTVT.

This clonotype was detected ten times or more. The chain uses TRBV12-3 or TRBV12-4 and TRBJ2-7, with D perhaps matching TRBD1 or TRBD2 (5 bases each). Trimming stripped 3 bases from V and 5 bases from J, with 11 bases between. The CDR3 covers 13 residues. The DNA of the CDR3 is TGTGCCAGCAGTTTGAAGGGGAGACACGAGCAGTACTTC. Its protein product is CASSLKGRHEQYF.

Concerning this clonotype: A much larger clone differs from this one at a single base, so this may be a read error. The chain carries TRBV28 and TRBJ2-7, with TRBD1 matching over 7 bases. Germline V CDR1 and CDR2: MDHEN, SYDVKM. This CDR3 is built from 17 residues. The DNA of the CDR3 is TGTGCCAGCAGTTTTGGAAGGGCGACAGGGCGCATCTACGAGCAGTGCTTC. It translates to CASSFGRATGRIYEQCF.

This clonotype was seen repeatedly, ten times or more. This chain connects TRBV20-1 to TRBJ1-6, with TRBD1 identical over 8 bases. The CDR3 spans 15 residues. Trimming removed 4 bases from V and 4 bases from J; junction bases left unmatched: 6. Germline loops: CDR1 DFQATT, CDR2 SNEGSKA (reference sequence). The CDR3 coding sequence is TGCAGTGCTAATGGACAGGGCAAATATAATTCACCCCTCCACTTT. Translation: CSANGQGKYNSPLHF.